This TCR beta chain came from a study of blood T cells in healthy people across ages. Together with a sample-barcoded 5' primer, a J-beta primer mix was included in a second PCR lasting about 7 to 11 cycles. A minimum of 2.5 million CDR3-containing paired-end reads was obtained for each sample. From the 5' RACE reads, TCRdb called clonotypes with MiXCR, one entry per CDR3 protein. The sample carries 1.5 million to 2 million distinct CDR3 sequences, about 49% recorded once. This CDR3 region has 15 residues. Per the germline V gene, CDR1 is DFQATT and CDR2 is SNEGSKA (reference sequence). Trimming took off 2 bases at V and 2 bases at J, with 13 bases between the two ends. No fewer than 7 million PBMCs went into each sample. Extractions gave at least 5.5 micrograms of total RNA per sample.

The genes are TRBV20-1 and TRBJ1-5; unclear D gene. Sample: blood. The clonotype was recovered from a woman aged 40 to 49 in good health. The CDR3 bases are TGCAGTGCTAGATACCGCGGAGGTGGCAATCAGCCCCAGCATTTT. Amino acids: CSARYRGGGNQPQHF.